This paragraph covers one T cell receptor (beta chain) sequence. Its antigen is unidentified. The entry originates in a study of shared clonotypes between healthy human individuals. Study results and limitations: Only blood was sampled, and tissue TCR repertoires likely differ from blood ones.

Sequencing was performed with immunoSEQ multiplex PCR; in TCRdb, only in-frame clones are kept and a portion is missing. The table lists around 500,000 clones, around three quarters of them singletons. Trimming took 2 bases from V and 2 from J, leaving 14 bases between them. Germline CDR1 and CDR2: SGHRS and YFSETQ. The CDR3 totals 15 residues. The rearrangement uses TRBV5-1 and TRBJ2-7, with D perhaps TRBD1 (7 bases). Sequencing was performed on PBMCs. The origin of this receptor is a woman between 35 and 50 years old in good health. Some clones in this sample may be carry-over from other donors' samples. CDR3 in amino acids: CASSFGGGSPYEQYF. The CDR3 coding sequence is TGCGCCAGCAGCTTTGGAGGGGGCTCCCCCTACGAGCAGTACTTC.